These 8 T cell receptor beta chains originate from one sample sequenced in a study of blood T cell repertoires in COVID-19. TCRdb's table, derived via immunoSEQ multiplex PCR, lists solely in-frame clones and lacks some. This table has over 25,000 clones, about 90% appearing once. Sequencing was carried out using peripheral blood. The receptors were gathered from a woman in her sixties or seventies with active COVID-19.

V gene TRBV7-2 combines with J gene TRBJ2-1; 7 bases are a match to TRBD2. Germline lookup yields CDR1 SGHTA and CDR2 FQGNSA. Trimming cost V 3 bases and J 9 bases; bases outside gene matches: 5. This CDR3 comprises 13 residues. The CDR3 coding sequence is TGTGCCAGCAGCTTGGCGGGAGTGGCTGAGCAGTTCTTC. It translates to CASSLAGVAEQFF.

This clone was observed once. CDR3 sequence: CASSTQREFSYNEQFF. DNA for the CDR3: TGTGCCAGCAGCACCCAGCGGGAGTTTTCCTACAATGAGCAGTTCTTC. The gene calls are TRBV5-4 and TRBJ2-1; 8 bases fit TRBD2. J was trimmed by 1 base and V by 4 bases; bases with no gene match: 7. The CDR3 extends over 16 amino acids. Germline assignment: CDR1 SGHNT and CDR2 YYREEE (reference sequence).

The chain combines TRBV29-1 with TRBJ2-5; the D gene is possibly TRBD1 (5 bases). This CDR3 has 12 residues. V was trimmed by 4 bases and J by 4 bases, leaving 10 bases between them. CDR1 is SQVTM and CDR2 is ANQGSEA in the germline V gene. CDR3 bases: TGCAGCGTTGGCCAGGGTGTAGAGACCCAGTACTTC. Translating it yields CSVGQGVETQYF.

The chain carries TRBV7-9 and TRBJ2-7, with a possible D match to TRBD2 (6 bases). Trimming pared 3 bases from V and 0 bases from J, leaving 9 bases between. Germline CDR1 SEHNR, CDR2 FQNEAQ (reference sequence). The CDR3 contains 14 residues. CDR3 in DNA: TGTGCCAGCAGCTTTCGGGAGACCTCCTACGAGCAGTACTTC. Translation: CASSFRETSYEQYF.

This clone occurred once. The V gene is TRBV3-1 (or the pseudogene TRBV3-2), the J gene TRBJ2-5, with 9 positions matching TRBD1. This CDR3 comprises 16 residues. J was trimmed by 2 bases and V by 4 bases; bases with no gene match: 8. Germline V gene sequence: CDR1 LGHDT, CDR2 YNNKEL (reference sequence). CDR3 in amino acids: CASSPWGGTGQETQYF. For the CDR3, the DNA is TGTGCCAGCAGCCCGTGGGGGGGGACAGGGCAAGAGACCCAGTACTTC.

The gene calls are TRBV7-7 and TRBJ2-3; 7 bases fit TRBD1. V lost 5 bases, J lost 1 base, and 3 bases stayed unmatched. The length of the CDR3 is 14 residues. Germline CDR1 reads SSHAT; CDR2 reads FNYEAQ (reference sequence). The CDR3 nucleotides are TGTGCCAGCAGCCCCACAGGGGGCACAGATACGCAGTATTTT. Its translation: CASSPTGGTDTQYF.

The gene calls are TRBV3-1 (or the pseudogene TRBV3-2) and TRBJ2-7; TRBD2 aligns across 8 bases. The CDR3 consists of 14 residues. V shed 4 bases, J shed 4 bases, and the junction held 6 bases outside the gene matches. CDR1 is LGHDT and CDR2 is YNNKEL in the germline V gene (reference sequence). CDR3 bases: TGTGCCAGCAGCCGAAAGCGGGAGAATTACGAGCAGTACTTC. Protein product: CASSRKRENYEQYF.

The chain uses TRBV18 and TRBJ1-1; D unclear. V gave up 3 bases and J gave up 6 bases, with 23 bases separating them. The CDR3 runs 17 residues. Per the germline V gene, CDR1 is KGHSH and CDR2 is LQKENI. In DNA, the CDR3 is TGTGCCAGCTCACCCTCCCGATTGGGCATAGGTTTGTCTGAAGCTTTCTTT. Protein sequence: CASSPSRLGIGLSEAFF. Based on the CDR3 plus reference TRBV18 and TRBJ1-1, the full variable domain is NAGVMQNPRHLVRRRGQEARLRCSPMKGHSHVYWYRQLPEEGLKFMVYLQKENIIDESGMPKERFSAEFPKEGPSILRIQQVVRGDSAAYFCASSPSRLGIGLSEAFFGQGTRLTVV.